The T cell receptor (beta chain) under discussion was sequenced for a study of T cell responses to AZD1222 COVID-19 vaccine. Whole-study context: The analysis combined second doses at about 4 or about 12 weeks. Notes on the study in general: Rises in breadth and depth of Spike-specific TCRs came after two AZD1222 doses. Of the AZD1222 recipients, only 5 to 7 were seropositive at baseline. White British people made up most donors, females outnumbered males, and clonal diversity was possibly underestimated.

Trimming took off 3 bases at V and 3 bases at J, with 11 bases between the two ends. The CDR3 has 15 residues. CDR1 is LNHDA and CDR2 is SQIVND in the germline V gene (reference sequence). Using immunoSEQ multiplex PCR, the repertoire was profiled, and TCRdb retains in-frame clones only, with some absent. The repertoire consists of some 90,000 clones, with approximately 90% occurring once and the leading ten covering approximately 12%. This clone was seen just once. Its antigen remains unknown. The sample in question was peripheral blood, obtained on day 0 of AZD1222 vaccination. The V gene is TRBV19, the J gene TRBJ1-4, with D unclear. This clonotype was obtained from an adult in good health. The CDR3 DNA reads TGTGCCAGTAGTATGGACGGGCGTTCTAATGAAAAACTGTTTTTT. This codes for CASSMDGRSNEKLFF.